One T cell receptor (beta chain) is described in this entry. The data are from a study of blood T cell repertoires in COVID-19. The CDR3 consists of 13 residues. V lost 8 bases, J lost 6 bases, and 17 bases lay in between. Germline V gene data show CDR1 as MDHEN and CDR2 as SYDVKM. TCRdb's table, derived via immunoSEQ multiplex PCR, lists solely in-frame clones and lacks some. In the table there are some 200,000 clones, approximately 90% of which are singletons. Sequencing was carried out using peripheral blood. This clonotype was sampled from a man aged 65 to 85 with acute or convalescent COVID-19. The chain links TRBV28 to TRBJ2-7; tentative D call: TRBD2 (6 bases). CDR3 loop: CASRPGTSFEQYF. Here the CDR3 DNA reads TGTGCCAGCCGACCAGGGACTTCTTTCGAGCAGTACTTC.